This TCR beta chain was sequenced during a study of T-cell memory formation after mild COVID-19. TCRdb re-called the 5' RACE reads with MiXCR, one entry per CDR3 protein. The sample has approximately 340,000 distinct CDR3 sequences, 13% seen once. Per germline, CDR1 SGHRS and CDR2 YFSETQ. J gave up 8 bases and V 0 bases, and 8 bases lay outside the gene matches. The CDR3 loop spans 16 amino acids. The study, taken as a whole, reports: Detection of some responders pre-infection suggested pre-existing cross-reactive memory T cells participated. Clones which contracted sat mainly in CM and EM if CD4+, and in EMRA if CD8+. Clones contracting across day 15 to 85 had a balanced CD4/CD8 profile; later expanding clones leaned CD4+.

This clonotype appeared a few times. The target antigen is unknown. The sequencing input was PBMCs or a T cell subset sorted from them (not recorded which). The sequence was collected from a man aged 18 to 35 who had mild COVID-19 (a few samples of this study predate the infection). Cell type and time point are not known. This sequence joins TRBV5-1 and TRBJ2-1; TRBD2 matches at 10 bases. The CDR3 reads CASSLEPAGGPDEQFF. CDR3 bases: TGCGCCAGCAGCTTGGAACCAGCGGGGGGGCCGGATGAGCAGTTCTTC.